This TCR beta chain was sequenced for a study of blood T cell repertoires in COVID-19. Across the study: The United States, Italy and Spain supplied acute and convalescent COVID-19 samples. Sample material is recorded as cDNA or gDNA derived from T cells, B-cell-depleted T cells, or PBMCs.

As originally analysed: How many nucleated cells were present was estimated from reference gene primer amplification. Sequenced by immunoSEQ multiplex PCR; TCRdb stores in-frame clones only, minus some. The D gene and trimming were derived from the DNA, and the V and J assignments and clone size from that table. The sample holds about 120,000 clones, about four fifths seen once. Per germline, CDR1 KGHDR and CDR2 SFDVKD. The V segment lost 3 bases and the J segment 2 bases; nucleotides outside the gene matches: 5. The CDR3 contains 16 residues. One Seattle source followed patients from active infection through their disease course.

Sample: peripheral blood. The clonotype was recovered from a young man with COVID-19, enrolled during active disease. This rearrangement joins TRBV24-1 to TRBJ2-5; 10 nucleotides match TRBD1. The DNA of the CDR3 is TGTGCCACCAGTGATCCGGGACAGGGGACGCAAGAGACCCAGTACTTC. It translates to CATSDPGQGTQETQYF.